This T cell receptor beta chain was retrieved from a study of beta chain features in type 1 diabetes. Stem cell-like memory, regulatory, central memory and naive CD4+ cells were sorted via CD45RO/CCR7/CD25/CD127/CD95/CD27. On this clone itself: Its antigen remains unknown.

Study-level findings and limits: Type 1 diabetes patients had moderately but significantly shorter TCRB CDR3s in all four CD4+ subsets.

V lost 3 bases, J lost 3 bases, and 9 bases stayed unmatched. Germline CDR1 and CDR2: MNHEY and SMNVEV (reference sequence). CDR3 length: 16 amino acids. Expressed TCRB transcripts were sequenced after all isolated RNA was converted to cDNA. Assay used: immunoSEQ multiplex PCR; TCRdb lists only in-frame clones, some missing. The table lists over 25,000 clones, approximately 53% of them singletons. The sequence derives from a man aged 30 to 45 with type 1 diabetes. The sequenced sample consisted of stem cell memory CD4+ T cells from blood. The chain combines TRBV27 with TRBJ2-3, with 7 bases matching TRBD1. The CDR3 DNA is TGTGCCAGCAGTTTCAGAGGGGGCGCGAGTACAGATACGCAGTATTTT. Translating gives CASSFRGGASTDTQYF.